The clone carrying this T cell receptor beta chain was found a few times. Per the original data handling: From reference gene primer amplification, estimates of nucleated cell counts were derived. The table came from immunoSEQ multiplex PCR; TCRdb's copy has only in-frame clones and leaves some out. Clone size and the V and J calls come from that table; the DNA yielded D and trimming. The data show hundreds of thousands of clones, nearly 90% seen once. The CDR3 runs 12 residues. Germline CDR1 reads SGHAT; CDR2 reads FQNNGV. Trimming removed 5 bases at V and 4 bases at J, with 6 bases between. The sample is drawn from a study of blood T cell repertoires in COVID-19. Looking at the study overall: COVID-19 samples collected from the United States, Italy and Spain covered acute and convalescent phases. PBMCs, B-cell-depleted T cells, or T cells provided the cDNA or gDNA that made up the material.

The origin of this receptor is a young woman who had recovered from COVID-19. This chain connects TRBV11-2 to TRBJ1-3; D is unresolved. The sample consisted of PBMCs or T cells enriched from blood (not recorded which). The CDR3 reads CASSTRGNTIYF. The CDR3 DNA reads as TGTGCCAGCAGCACCAGGGGAAACACCATATATTTT.